A selection of T cell receptor beta chains follows, all from one sample in a study of lymphopenia after photon versus proton radiotherapy. Using immunoSEQ multiplex PCR, the repertoire was profiled, and TCRdb retains in-frame clones only, with some absent. The sample records approximately 45,000 clones, about 85% being singletons. The sequences come from peripheral blood, collected from a patient treated with photon-based radiotherapy. These receptors were taken from a middle-aged man with gastric cancer. CDR3s include the opening cysteine and the closing phenylalanine or tryptophan. Clone size appears in some rows only: once, few, many, or a class for an expanded clone.

J	V	size	CDR3
TRBJ2-5	TRBV7-3	-	CASSLDLGGTQYF
TRBJ2-7	TRBV7-2	-	CASSLSLLTGENYEQYF
TRBJ1-2	TRBV5-4	-	CASSSPQGNNYGYTF
TRBJ1-2	TRBV30	-	CARAGGDGYTF
TRBJ2-7	TRBV7-2	medium-sized	CASSLSPGAPYEQYF
TRBJ2-5	TRBV18	-	CASSRNGPAGQAYQETQYF
TRBJ2-4	TRBV29-1	-	CSGEQRNIQYF
TRBJ2-1	TRBV19	-	CASSIVDGISYNEQFF
TRBJ2-7	TRBV15	-	CATSRAEGGRYEQYF
TRBJ1-3	TRBV7-2	once	CASTDRGTGNTIYF
TRBJ2-3	TRBV7-8	-	CASSLDWDTDTQYF
TRBJ2-7	TRBV5-6	-	CASSSWTDEQYF
TRBJ1-4	TRBV30	-	CAWSGWGQLESLKLFF
TRBJ1-2	TRBV14	-	CASSQERRVYGYTF
TRBJ1-2	TRBV4-1	-	CASSQNMALGGQDHYGYTF
TRBJ2-2	TRBV5-1	-	CASRPGTGGSGELFF
TRBJ1-2	TRBV4-3	-	CASSQDLFGGYTF
TRBJ2-6	TRBV7-6	-	CASSLGGRGFGANVLTF
TRBJ1-5	TRBV29-1	-	CSVAGQIDQPQHF
TRBJ2-6	TRBV5-4	-	CASSRQLGGANVLTF
TRBJ2-3	TRBV7-9	-	CASSQQGVSDTQYF
TRBJ2-1	TRBV30	-	CAWSTGSHEQFF
TRBJ2-3	TRBV7-8	-	CASSPRVADTQYF
TRBJ1-5	TRBV5-1	-	CASSLGDSDQPQHF
TRBJ2-7	TRBV2	-	CASSSGTGTYEQYF
TRBJ1-2	TRBV7-8	-	CASSLMAANYGYTF
TRBJ2-7	TRBV6-5	-	CASRTPRSDYEQYF
TRBJ2-7	TRBV5-1	-	CASSFGDRYKSYEQYF
TRBJ2-1	TRBV6-4	-	CASTPVGGGQQFF
TRBJ1-3	TRBV7-8	-	CASSLVRGAGNTIYF
TRBJ2-4	TRBV6-5	-	CASSYGEPLAKNIQYF
TRBJ1-1	TRBV27	once	CASSLARGDTEAFF
TRBJ2-7	TRBV9	-	CASSVGTLGYEQYF
TRBJ1-6	TRBV4-3	-	CASSQEDRGDSPLHF
TRBJ1-6	TRBV6-1	-	CATTRGGSTYSPLHF
TRBJ1-1	TRBV5-4	once	CASSPELNTEAFF
TRBJ1-6	TRBV7-3	-	CATSQVLNSPLHF
TRBJ2-1	TRBV2	-	CASSPPWGLSSYNEQFF
TRBJ2-7	TRBV23-1	-	CASGGTGYEQYF
TRBJ1-6	TRBV2	-	CASRDALTEYNSPLHF
TRBJ1-1	TRBV7-2	-	CASSQTRVVEAFF
TRBJ2-7	TRBV11-2	-	CASSLEPGSYEQYF
TRBJ2-7	TRBV16	-	CASSQSRGGEQYF
TRBJ1-4	TRBV27	-	CASSLNGATNEKLFF
TRBJ2-7	TRBV5-1	-	CASRNTQSSYEQYF
TRBJ2-3	TRBV5-1	-	CASSTGQGVIDTQYF
TRBJ1-2	TRBV7-2	-	CASSLEFGAGYGYTF
TRBJ2-7	TRBV18	-	CASSPPGDRRGEQYF
TRBJ1-1	TRBV6-5	-	CASSKQGPLERAFF
TRBJ2-5	TRBV25-1	-	CATTRGLGYQETQYF
TRBJ1-3	TRBV7-6	-	CASSPTGNTIYF
TRBJ2-1	TRBV11-2	-	CASSPQQGSYNEQFF
TRBJ2-6	TRBV19	-	CASSRDRGPGANVLTF
TRBJ1-1	TRBV13	-	CASSPGTAERTEAFF
TRBJ2-7	TRBV10-3	-	CAISGGPGQGVYEQYF